This TCR beta chain originates from a study of T cells after somatic rescue of genetic block. This CDR3 contains 16 residues. Deletions cut 3 bases from V and 1 base from J, with 16 bases between. Germline assignment: CDR1 LGHNA and CDR2 YNFKEQ. Method: immunoSEQ multiplex PCR; TCRdb's copy keeps in-frame clones and lacks some. The sample yields about 88,000 clones, about 90% seen once. The receptor was isolated from a woman younger than 30. The chain recombines TRBV4-2 with TRBJ2-7; D may be TRBD1 or TRBD2 (5 bases each). Material: peripheral blood mononuclear cells (PBMCs). The CDR3 loop is CASSQGVGERSYEQYF. CDR3 DNA sequence: TGTGCCAGCAGCCAGGGCGTGGGGGAGCGATCCTACGAGCAGTACTTC.